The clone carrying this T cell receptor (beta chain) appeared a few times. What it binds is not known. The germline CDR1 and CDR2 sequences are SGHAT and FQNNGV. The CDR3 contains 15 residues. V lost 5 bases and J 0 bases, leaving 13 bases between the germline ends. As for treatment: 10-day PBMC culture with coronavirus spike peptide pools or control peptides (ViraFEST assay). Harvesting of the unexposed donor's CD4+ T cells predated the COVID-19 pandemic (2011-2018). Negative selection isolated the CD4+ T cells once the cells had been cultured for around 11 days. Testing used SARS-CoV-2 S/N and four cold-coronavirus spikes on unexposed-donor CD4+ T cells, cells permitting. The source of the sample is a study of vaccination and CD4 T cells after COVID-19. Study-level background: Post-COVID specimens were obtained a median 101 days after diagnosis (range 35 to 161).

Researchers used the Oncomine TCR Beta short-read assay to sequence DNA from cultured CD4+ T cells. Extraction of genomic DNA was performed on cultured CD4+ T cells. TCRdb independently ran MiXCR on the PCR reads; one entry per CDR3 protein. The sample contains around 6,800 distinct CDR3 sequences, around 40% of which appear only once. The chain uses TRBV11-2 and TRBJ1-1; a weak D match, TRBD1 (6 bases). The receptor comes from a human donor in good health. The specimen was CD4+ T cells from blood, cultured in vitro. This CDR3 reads CASSRTGLMNTEAFF. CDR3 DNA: TGTGCCAGCAGCCGTACAGGGCTGATGAACACTGAAGCTTTCTTT.